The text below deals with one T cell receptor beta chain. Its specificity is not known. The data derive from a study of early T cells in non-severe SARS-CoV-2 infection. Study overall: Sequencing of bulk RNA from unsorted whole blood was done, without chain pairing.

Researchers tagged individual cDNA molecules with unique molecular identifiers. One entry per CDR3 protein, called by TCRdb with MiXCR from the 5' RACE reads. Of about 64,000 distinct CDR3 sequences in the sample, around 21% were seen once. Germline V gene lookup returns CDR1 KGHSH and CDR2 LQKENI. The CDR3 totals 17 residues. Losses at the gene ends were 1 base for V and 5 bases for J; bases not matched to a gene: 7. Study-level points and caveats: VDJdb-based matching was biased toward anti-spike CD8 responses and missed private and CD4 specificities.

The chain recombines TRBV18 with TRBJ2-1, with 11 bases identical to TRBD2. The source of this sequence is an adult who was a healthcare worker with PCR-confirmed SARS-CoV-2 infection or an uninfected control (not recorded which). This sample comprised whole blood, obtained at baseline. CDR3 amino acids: CASSPLTSGGRNNEQFF. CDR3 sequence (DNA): TGTGCCAGCTCACCACTTACTAGCGGGGGCCGAAACAATGAGCAGTTCTTC.